One T cell receptor (beta chain) is described in this entry. Its antigen remains unknown. The data were taken from a study of shared clonotypes between healthy human individuals. Study results and caveats: Sequencing depth was a factor that was expected to affect clonotype sharing among donors.

Germline lookup yields CDR1 MDHEN and CDR2 SYDVKM. The CDR3 covers 12 residues. V lost 4 bases and J lost 4, with 7 bases in between. Only in-frame clones appear in the TCRdb table, and some are missing; sequencing was by immunoSEQ multiplex PCR. The top ten clones hold roughly 0.34% of a sample with some 2,500,000 clones, roughly 92% of them seen once. The sequencing sample was made of naive CD4+ T cells from PBMCs. Subset noted: CD45RA+ positively selected. V gene TRBV28 combines with J gene TRBJ1-1; possibly TRBD1 for D (6 bases). This clonotype originated in a man aged 18 to 30 in good health. Some clones in this sample may be carry-over from other donors' samples. CDR3 nucleotide sequence: TGTGCCAGCAGTTGGGGGCCCACTGAAGCTTTCTTT. This codes for CASSWGPTEAFF.